This paragraph reports one T cell receptor beta chain. This clone is identified as medium-sized (0.01 to 0.1%). The specificity of this receptor is unknown. No much larger clonotype is one base removed from it; base qualities were not supplied. The data were obtained in a study of blood T cell repertoires in COVID-19 (dated by TCRdb to the early 2020s). In terms of the full investigation: The collaborator samples originated in the United States, Italy and Spain and spanned the acute and convalescent phases of COVID-19. The prospective study material was composed of cDNA or gDNA derived from T cells, B-cell-depleted T cells, or PBMCs. Deeply sampled blood TCRbeta repertoires from subjects exposed to, actively infected with, or recovered from COVID-19 were included in the dataset. The repertoires were released in a freely available public database meant as a resource for research on the immune response to SARS-CoV-2. Samples were obtained from the ongoing ImmuneRACE study (first 160 participants) and from over 1,000 subjects provided by 6 global collaborators. Nearly every sample came with metadata listing a de-identified subject ID, COVID-19 status, age in years and sex. HLA class I and class II types, where available, came from metadata supplied by the sample provider rather than from assay-based typing. The study at large found these results: Clinical and demographic metadata were provided uncurated, with the amount varying by source and participant.

The CDR3 contains 14 residues, cysteine and phenylalanine counted. The sequence is cut down to CDR3 DNA, 42 bases in frame from base 1. According to the germline V gene, CDR1 reads MNHEY and CDR2 reads SVGAGI. Germline trimming: 7 bases from V, 5 bases from J; junction bases outside gene matches: 8. Each collaborating institution followed its own protocols to collect whole blood in K2EDTA tubes. For TCRbeta analysis, collaborators shipped samples in one of three forms: frozen whole blood, isolated PBMCs, or DNA extracted from either of those sample types. TCRbeta CDR3 regions were amplified from genomic DNA by means of the immunoSEQ Assay, a bias-controlled multiplex PCR. In the source study's methods: The number of nucleated cells in each sample was estimated from the amplification of reference gene primers within the assay. To quantify the absolute abundance of each unique TCRbeta CDR3 rearrangement, sequence reads were collapsed and filtered. For each sample, productive Simpson clonality was calculated as the square root of Simpson's diversity index across productive rearrangements. The table was pulled from immuneACCESS by TCRdb, which kept in-frame rearrangements only. Such tables lose some clones; where checked, under half of the loss comes from unresolved V genes, and the rest has no known cause. The V and J calls and clone size were taken over from that table, and D and trimming were inferred from the DNA. The sample profile shows approximately 190,000 clones; around 86% of them were found once. Approximately 6.1% of the sample rests with the top ten.

The sample consisted of peripheral blood. This TCR was sampled from a woman between 35 and 50 years old with acute or convalescent COVID-19. The chain is assembled from TRBV6-5 and TRBJ2-5; 9 central bases correspond to TRBD2. The sequenced DNA: TGTGCCAGCAACCAGCGGGGGGCCGCGGAGACCCAGTACTTC. It codes for CASNQRGAAETQYF.